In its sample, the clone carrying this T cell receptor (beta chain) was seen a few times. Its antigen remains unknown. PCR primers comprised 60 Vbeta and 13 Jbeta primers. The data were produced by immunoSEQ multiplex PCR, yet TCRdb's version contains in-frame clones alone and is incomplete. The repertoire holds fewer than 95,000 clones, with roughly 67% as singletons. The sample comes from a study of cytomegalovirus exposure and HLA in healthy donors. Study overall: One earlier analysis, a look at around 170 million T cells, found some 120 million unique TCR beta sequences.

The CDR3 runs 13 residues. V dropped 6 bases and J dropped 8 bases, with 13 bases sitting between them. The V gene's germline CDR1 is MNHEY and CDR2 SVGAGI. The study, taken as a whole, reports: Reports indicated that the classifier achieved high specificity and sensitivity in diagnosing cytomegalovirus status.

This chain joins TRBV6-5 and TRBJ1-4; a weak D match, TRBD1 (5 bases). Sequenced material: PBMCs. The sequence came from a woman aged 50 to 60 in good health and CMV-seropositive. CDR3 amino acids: CASRQAGYEKLFF. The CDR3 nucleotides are TGTGCCAGCAGACAGGCAGGATACGAAAAACTGTTTTTT.